What follows is one T cell receptor (beta chain) and its context. This record belongs to a study of early T cells in non-severe SARS-CoV-2 infection. The overall study: Chains stayed unpaired after sequencing of bulk RNA from unsorted whole blood.

Trimming stripped 7 bases from V and 3 bases from J, with 22 bases between. Per the germline V gene, CDR1 is LNHDA and CDR2 is SQIVND (reference sequence). CDR3 length equals 16 residues. Individual cDNA molecules were tagged with unique molecular identifiers. One entry per CDR3 protein results from TCRdb running MiXCR on the 5' RACE reads. The sample lists under 85,000 distinct CDR3 sequences, roughly 13% occurring once. The chain has TRBV19 and TRBJ2-7; D is unclear. This clonotype originated in an adult who was a healthcare worker with PCR-confirmed SARS-CoV-2 infection or an uninfected control (not recorded which). The specimen sequenced was whole blood. The CDR3 DNA sequence: TGTGCCAGTACCCTGAGTACCTCTCTGGTCCTCTACGAGCAGTACTTC. It translates to CASTLSTSLVLYEQYF.